This T cell receptor (beta chain) was obtained from a study of chemoradiotherapy in HPV16-positive cancers. The study's findings and limits: Better recurrence-free survival went with HPV-responsive T-cell expansion in HPV16-positive patients. Non-HPV-specific T cells did not expand in tumors during treatment, whereas candidate HPV-specific clones and E7-related motifs did.

As concerns this clone: The antigen remains unidentified.

Repeated repertoire sampling spanned the course of chemoradiotherapy. Generated by immunoSEQ multiplex PCR, the TCRdb table keeps only in-frame clones and is missing some. The data show 3,000 to 4,000 clones, roughly nine tenths seen once. The CDR3 length is 15 residues. The V gene lost 5 bases and the J gene lost 0 bases, with 10 bases spanning the gap. CDR1 and CDR2 from the germline V gene are SNHLY and FYNNEI. The sequenced sample was tumor tissue, obtained from a patient who underwent chemoradiotherapy. V usage is TRBV2 and J usage is TRBJ1-4, with D unclear. This clonotype originated in a human donor with HPV-associated anogenital cancer. CDR3 residues: CASSRDRTTNEKLFF. For the CDR3, the DNA is TGTGCCAGCAGTAGAGACCGAACAACTAATGAAAAACTGTTTTTT.